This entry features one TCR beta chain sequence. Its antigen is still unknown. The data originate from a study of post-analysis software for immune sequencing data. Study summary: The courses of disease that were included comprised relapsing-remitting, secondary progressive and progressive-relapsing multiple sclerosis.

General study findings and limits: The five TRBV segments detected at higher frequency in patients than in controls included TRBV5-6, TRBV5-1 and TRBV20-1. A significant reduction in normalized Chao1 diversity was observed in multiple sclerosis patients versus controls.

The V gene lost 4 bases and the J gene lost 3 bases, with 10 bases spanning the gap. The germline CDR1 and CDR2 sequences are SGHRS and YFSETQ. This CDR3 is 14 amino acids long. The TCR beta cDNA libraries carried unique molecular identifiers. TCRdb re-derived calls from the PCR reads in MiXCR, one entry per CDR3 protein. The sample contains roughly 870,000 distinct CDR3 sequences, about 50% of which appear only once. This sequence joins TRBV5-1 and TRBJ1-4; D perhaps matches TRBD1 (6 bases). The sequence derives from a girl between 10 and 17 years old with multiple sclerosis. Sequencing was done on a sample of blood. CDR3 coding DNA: TGCGCCAGCAGCCAGGGGAAATCTAATGAAAAACTGTTTTTT. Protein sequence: CASSQGKSNEKLFF.